The entry below describes one T cell receptor beta chain. Trimming cost V 0 bases and J 5 bases, with 26 bases left between them. Germline lookup yields CDR1 LGHNT and CDR2 FRNRAP. CDR3 length equals 21 residues. This sample was taken from a study of control samples from healthy donors and cancer patients. TCRdb's table, derived via immunoSEQ multiplex PCR, lists solely in-frame clones and lacks some. The sample holds 150,000 or so clones, roughly 93% seen once. This TCR derives from a woman in her sixties in good health. The specimen sequenced was blood. The gene calls are TRBV12-5 and TRBJ1-6; tentative D call: TRBD1 (6 bases). In nucleotides, the CDR3 is TGTGCTAGTGGTTTGGTACCAATCATTCGGATAAGGGGGGAAAATAATTCACCCCTCCACTTT. Its translation: CASGLVPIIRIRGENNSPLHF. The whole variable domain, filled in from reference TRBV12-5 and TRBJ1-6, reads DARVTQTPRHKVTEMGQEVTMRCQPILGHNTVFWYRQTMMQGLELLAYFRNRAPLDDSGMPKDRFSAEMPDATLATLKIQPSEPRDSAVYFCASGLVPIIRIRGENNSPLHFGNGTRLTVT.